These 27 T cell receptor beta chains were all obtained from the same sample, sequenced in a study of neurological immune-mediated disorders. Each CDR3 protein is one row after TCRdb ran MiXCR on the 5' RACE reads. The sample yields around 70,000 distinct CDR3 sequences, about 3% seen once. The sequenced sample consisted of PBMCs. All receptors come from a woman in her fifties or sixties with multiple sclerosis.

This clonotype appeared many times. The gene calls are TRBV7-2 and TRBJ2-7; 8 nucleotides line up with TRBD2. The V gene end was trimmed by 5 bases and the J gene end by 0 bases; junction bases not matched to a gene: 6. The CDR3 has 15 amino acids. Germline CDR1 and CDR2: SGHTA and FQGNSA. Here the CDR3 DNA reads TGTGCCAGCAGCCAAAGAAGCGGGAGCTCCTACGAGCAGTACTTC. It yields the protein CASSQRSGSSYEQYF.

This clonotype was counted many times. The chain employs TRBV5-1 and TRBJ2-3; 8 positions match TRBD1. CDR1 and CDR2 (germline): SGHRS, YFSETQ. CDR3 length: 14 amino acids. V lost 6 bases, J lost 0 bases, and 3 bases stayed unmatched. The CDR3 nucleotides read TGCGCCAGCAATACAGGGGGTAGCACAGATACGCAGTATTTT. This sequence encodes CASNTGGSTDTQYF.

This clonotype has ten or more counts. V usage is TRBV20-1 and J usage is TRBJ1-2, with a tentative D call TRBD1 (5 bases). With 5 bases removed from V and 1 base from J, the gap between germline ends came to 11 bases. The CDR3 is made up of 13 amino acids. Germline V gives CDR1 DFQATT, CDR2 SNEGSKA (reference sequence). The CDR3: CSAGDLLNYGYTF. CDR3 in DNA: TGCAGTGCTGGGGACTTACTTAACTATGGCTACACCTTC.

There are a few counts of this clonotype. The chain has TRBV5-1 and TRBJ1-2; weak D call: TRBD1 (5 bases). The V end lost 4 bases, the J end lost 7 bases, and 20 bases lay between the germline ends. This CDR3 has 15 amino acids. In germline, CDR1 is SGHRS, CDR2 YFSETQ. The CDR3 loop is CASSPNGAGRSGYTF. CDR3 nucleotide sequence: TGCGCCAGCAGCCCGAATGGGGCAGGGAGATCTGGCTACACCTTC.

This clonotype was seen repeatedly, ten times or more. V is TRBV5-1 and J is TRBJ2-1; 7 positions match TRBD1. The J segment lost 6 bases and the V segment lost 5 bases, leaving 8 bases of the junction unmatched. This CDR3 has 14 amino acids. CDR1 is SGHRS, CDR2 YFSETQ, per germline. CDR3 nucleotides: TGCGCCAGCAGTCTTGGGACAGCCCCCAATGAGCAGTTCTTC. Residues: CASSLGTAPNEQFF.

The sample holds many counts of this clonotype. V gene TRBV12-3 or TRBV12-4 combines with J gene TRBJ2-5; 11 nucleotides align to TRBD2. The length of the CDR3 is 15 residues. With V trimmed by 4 bases and J by 5 bases, 6 bases remained unmatched. As DNA, the CDR3 is TGTGCCAGCAGTTCTAGCGGGGGGCCGAGGGAGACCCAGTACTTC. This codes for CASSSSGGPRETQYF.

This clonotype occurred many times. V is TRBV2 and J is TRBJ2-5; 7 nucleotides agree with TRBD1. The CDR3 runs to 15 residues. After removal of 5 bases from V and 3 bases from J, the junction contained 9 bases not matched to a gene. The V gene's germline CDR1 is SNHLY and CDR2 FYNNEI. This chain's CDR3 is CASSNRDSKEETQYF. The DNA for the CDR3 is TGTGCCAGCAGTAACCGGGACAGTAAAGAAGAGACCCAGTACTTC. Supplemented by reference TRBV2 and TRBJ2-5, the full variable domain reads EPEVTQTPSHQVTQMGQEVILRCVPISNHLYFYWYRQILGQKVEFLVSFYNNEISEKSEIFDDQFSVERPDGSNFTLKIRSTKLEDSAMYFCASSNRDSKEETQYFGPGTRLLVL.

In its sample, this clonotype was seen a few times. This sequence joins TRBV20-1 and TRBJ2-5; D not certain. V was trimmed by 6 bases and J by 1 base, leaving 12 bases between them. This CDR3 has 13 residues. Germline V lookup: CDR1 DFQATT, CDR2 SNEGSKA (reference sequence). The CDR3 coding sequence is TGCAGTGCACCTGACCGGGCCCAAGAGACCCAGTACTTC. The encoded protein is CSAPDRAQETQYF.

This clonotype was detected ten times or more. The chain has TRBV21-1 and TRBJ2-2; TRBD1, the table's D call, lacks a check against the DNA. TRBV21-1 is listed as a pseudogene. The CDR3 totals 20 residues. The CDR3 is CASSTEEEAGEPANTGELFF. In DNA, the CDR3 is TGTGCCAGCAGCACTGAGGAAGAGGCAGGGGAGCCCGCGAACACCGGGGAGCTGTTTTTT.

Many counts were recorded for this clonotype. The chain employs TRBV5-1 and TRBJ1-1, with D uncertain. Per the germline V gene, CDR1 is SGHRS and CDR2 is YFSETQ. This CDR3 spans 14 amino acids. Trimming removed 1 base at V and 1 base at J, with 8 bases between. CDR3 sequence: CASSLRDSNTEAFF. The CDR3 bases are TGCGCCAGCAGCTTGAGGGATTCGAACACTGAAGCTTTCTTT.

This clonotype was counted many times. V gene TRBV20-1 combines with J gene TRBJ2-7, with 14 bases aligning to TRBD2. After removal of 6 bases from V and 5 bases from J, the junction contained 6 bases not matched to a gene. This CDR3 region has 14 residues. CDR1 and CDR2 (germline): DFQATT, SNEGSKA (reference sequence). The CDR3: CSANMGLAGDEQYF. The DNA of the CDR3 is TGCAGTGCCAATATGGGACTAGCGGGAGACGAGCAGTACTTC.

This clonotype was recorded many times. Here the CDR3 DNA reads TGTGCCAGCCACTCCTACTCGACAGTGGGCTATGGCTACACCTTC. Its protein is CASHSYSTVGYGYTF. This chain links TRBV28 with TRBJ1-2; tentatively, D is TRBD1 (5 bases). The ends were cut back, 8 bases at V and 4 bases at J, with 20 bases in the middle. Germline V CDR1 and CDR2: MDHEN, SYDVKM. The CDR3 is 15 amino acids.

This clonotype was observed at least ten times. The chain combines TRBV12-3 or TRBV12-4 with TRBJ1-4, with D hard to call. The length of the CDR3 is 13 residues. V lost 3 bases and J lost 6, with 8 bases in between. The CDR3 region is CASSFKWYEKLFF. CDR3 coding DNA: TGTGCCAGCAGTTTTAAGTGGTATGAAAAACTGTTTTTT.

There are many counts of this clonotype. This chain connects TRBV3-1 to TRBJ1-1; no clear D gene. Looked up from germline, CDR1 is LGHDT and CDR2 is YNNKEL (reference sequence). V was clipped by 3 bases and J by 1 base, with 3 bases between them. The CDR3 consists of 12 residues. CDR3 region: CASSHENTEAFF. The CDR3, as DNA: TGTGCCAGCAGCCACGAGAACACTGAAGCTTTCTTT.

This clonotype was counted many times. The chain couples TRBV28 to TRBJ1-5; no clear D. The V end lost 8 bases, the J end lost 5 bases, and 10 bases lay between the germline ends. CDR3 length: 12 amino acids. Looked up from germline, CDR1 is MDHEN and CDR2 is SYDVKM. CDR3 in DNA: TGTGCCAGCTGGCAAATTCATCAGCCCCAGCATTTT. This gives the protein CASWQIHQPQHF.

This clonotype was detected many times. V is TRBV3-1 and J is TRBJ1-1; D not resolved. V dropped 3 bases and J dropped 3 bases, with 11 bases sitting between them. Germline V gene sequence: CDR1 LGHDT, CDR2 YNNKEL (reference sequence). The CDR3 has 14 residues. CDR3 sequence: CASSQPGRDTEAFF. CDR3 nucleotide sequence: TGTGCCAGCAGCCAGCCAGGTAGAGACACTGAAGCTTTCTTT.

Ten or more counts support this clonotype. The chain employs TRBV12-3 or TRBV12-4 and TRBJ1-2; D is possibly TRBD1 (5 bases). V lost 6 bases and J 5 bases, leaving 22 bases between the germline ends. This CDR3 spans 16 amino acids. The CDR3 sequence is CASRPPGLKSGYGYTF. The CDR3 coding sequence is TGTGCCAGCAGGCCACCGGGACTCAAGTCGGGGTATGGCTACACCTTC.

This clonotype was detected ten times or more. J is TRBJ2-1 and V is TRBV7-2; D might be TRBD1 or TRBD2, each matching 5 bases. Per germline, CDR1 SGHTA and CDR2 FQGNSA. The CDR3 runs 16 residues. Between the trimmed V and J ends, which lost 4 bases and 5 bases, there was a span of 18 bases. The CDR3, as DNA: TGTGCCAGCAGCTCAGTGTGGGGACGGAGGAACAATGAGCAGTTCTTC. Protein: CASSSVWGRRNNEQFF. Full variable domain (missing parts from reference TRBV7-2 and TRBJ2-1): GAGVSQSPSNKVTEKGKDVELRCDPISGHTALYWYRQSLGQGLEFLIYFQGNSAPDKSGLPSDRFSAERTGGSVSTLTIQRTQQEDSAVYLCASSSVWGRRNNEQFFGPGTRLTVL.

This clonotype was seen at least ten times. The genes are TRBV20-1 and TRBJ2-1; no clear D. V lost 6 bases and J 10 bases, leaving 19 bases between the germline ends. The V gene's germline CDR1 is DFQATT and CDR2 SNEGSKA (reference sequence). This CDR3 spans 13 amino acids. CDR3 loop: CSAPSVEGYEQFF. As DNA, the CDR3 is TGCAGTGCCCCCTCCGTGGAAGGATACGAGCAGTTCTTC.

Many counts were recorded for this clonotype. This chain joins TRBV29-1 and TRBJ1-1; D gene ambiguous. V gave up 7 bases and J gave up 2 bases, with 17 bases separating them. The germline gives CDR1 SQVTM, CDR2 ANQGSEA. The CDR3 spans 14 residues. This CDR3 reads CSAHRLAANTEAFF. CDR3 DNA sequence: TGCAGCGCCCACCGGCTGGCCGCCAACACTGAAGCTTTCTTT.

The chain uses TRBV12-2 and TRBJ2-1; the table's TRBD1 call for D was not verified on the DNA. TRBV12-2 is tagged as a pseudogene. The CDR3 has 17 amino acids. The CDR3: CASRLPWDTYSYNEQFF. The CDR3 nucleotides read TGTGCAAGTCGCTTACCTTGGGACACTTACTCCTACAATGAGCAGTTCTTC.

Only a few counts were recorded for this clonotype. Germline is not matched at one junction end, which may reflect a read error. The chain uses TRBV20-1 and TRBJ2-5; D not certain. Looked up from germline, CDR1 is DFQATT and CDR2 is SNEGSKA (reference sequence). This CDR3 contains 13 residues. The CDR3 DNA is TGCAGTGATAGAATCAAGGACCAAGAGACCCAGTACTTC. Encoded protein: CSDRIKDQETQYF.

This clonotype was counted only a few times. The chain carries TRBV21-1 and TRBJ2-7; no DNA check was done on the table's D call, TRBD2. TRBV21-1 corresponds to a pseudogene. The CDR3 loop spans 15 amino acids. The CDR3 sequence: CASSKDYGLSYEQYF. Written as DNA, the CDR3 is TGTGCCAGCAGCAAAGACTACGGGCTATCCTACGAGCAGTACTTC.

This clonotype was recorded at least ten times. This sequence joins TRBV20-1 and TRBJ2-5; D is undetermined. The V and J ends lost 2 bases and 4 bases respectively, with 17 bases between them. Germline CDR1 is DFQATT and CDR2 is SNEGSKA (reference sequence). This CDR3 comprises 15 residues. The CDR3 nucleotides are TGCAGTGCTAGACACGTAGCAGTAACCGTAGAGACCCAGTACTTC. This encodes CSARHVAVTVETQYF.

This clonotype was seen at least ten times. J is TRBJ1-2 and V is TRBV20-1; 10 bases fit TRBD1. CDR1 is DFQATT, CDR2 SNEGSKA, per germline (reference sequence). The CDR3 runs to 14 residues. With V trimmed by 4 bases and J by 1 base, 3 bases remained unmatched. In DNA, the CDR3 is TGCAGTGCTACCGACAGGGGGCGTAACTATGGCTACACCTTC. It codes for CSATDRGRNYGYTF.

In this sample, this clonotype turned up many times. The rearrangement uses TRBV19 and TRBJ1-6, with 7 bases fitting TRBD1. The V gene's germline CDR1 is LNHDA and CDR2 SQIVND (reference sequence). The V segment lost 6 bases and the J segment 10 bases; nucleotides outside the gene matches: 12. This CDR3 contains 15 residues. The CDR3 coding sequence is TGTGCCAGTAGCTGGTTCGGGACAGTACAATCACCCCTCCACTTT. As protein: CASSWFGTVQSPLHF.

This clonotype has at least ten counts. CDR3 nucleotides: TGTGCCAGCAGCCTTTCCACTGAAGCTTTCTTT. Its protein product is CASSLSTEAFF. The chain is built from TRBV11-2 and TRBJ1-1; no reliable D call. CDR1 is SGHAT and CDR2 is FQNNGV in the germline V gene. The CDR3 has 11 amino acids. Trimming removed 5 bases from V and 4 bases from J, with 5 bases in between.